Described below is a single T cell receptor (beta chain) sequence and its context. The table lists this clonotype with many counts. Its antigen remains undetermined. No base quality information exists; no much larger clone differs at one position. The time point label on this specimen signifies: newly diagnosed GD, antithyroid drugs for less than 3 months. For both TCR sequencing and RNA sequencing, RNA was extracted from PBMCs using TRIzol. The diagnosis of Graves' disease followed American Thyroid Association guidelines. Patients for the study were recruited at an endocrinology department in Xi'an, China. Each patient gave about 10 milliliters of peripheral blood, collected in an EDTA anticoagulant tube. Ficoll Paque Plus density gradient separation was used to isolate PBMCs, and no additional T cell sorting was done. An Agilent 2100 Bioanalyzer and agarose gel were used to check RNA quality, while a NanoDrop 2000 measured RNA concentration.

The sample belongs to a study of regulatory T cells in long-lasting Graves disease (dated by TCRdb to the early 2020s). Regarding the study in general: In the newly diagnosed Graves' disease group, patients had been taking antithyroid drugs for less than 3 months. Peripheral blood TCR sequencing and RNA sequencing compared persistent Graves' disease patients with newly diagnosed Graves' disease patients. The study was conducted in China and was registered as a clinical trial. A total of 35 or so samples underwent TCR sequencing: about 13 from persistent and about 20 from newly diagnosed Graves' disease patients.

The library was generated by multiplex PCR. For sequencing, an Illumina HiSeq 4000 was employed. iRepertoire HTBI primers and Arm-PCR amplification of CDR3 regions were used to construct TCR beta libraries. Before sequencing, the PCR products underwent gel purification. Per the source publication's procedure: Gene usage analysis of CDR3 amino acid clonotypes relied on the roughly 60 TRBV and more than twelve TRBJ segments identified across samples. COPE and FqMerger were used to merge the filtered high-quality paired reads into contigs. BLAST was used to align contigs to IMGT TRBV, TRBD and TRBJ reference genes, with CDR3 defined following IMGT. Clonotypes above 0.1% frequency were classified as highly expanded clones. Shannon entropy served as the measure of repertoire diversity, while the Gini coefficient captured V-J evenness. A clonotype was considered public if more than one individual shared it. The raw public data were reprocessed by TCRdb itself: fastp quality trimming at Q25, MiXCR clonotype calling, in-frame beta chains only. Rows matching on CDR3 protein sequence are summarized as one entry with the most common DNA and genes. The V and J calls reflect TCRdb's pipeline rather than the authors' work. Here the sample has 450,000 to 600,000 distinct CDR3 sequences; about 17% occur a single time. Approximately 12% of the sample comes from the top ten.

According to the germline V gene, CDR1 reads MDHEN and CDR2 reads SYDVKM. The CDR3, cysteine through phenylalanine, is 15 amino acids long. Only the CDR3 DNA stays, 45 bases, in frame from base 1. The trim is 6 bases for V and 3 bases for J, with a gap of 15 bases between the germline ends. Results the study describes overall, beyond this receptor: TRBV28, TRBJ1-2 and TRBJ2-5 were preferentially used in persistent disease, while TRBV20-1 and TRBJ2-1 were favored in newly diagnosed disease. Only the TCR beta chain was sequenced and analyzed. Lower TCR Shannon entropy and fewer highly expanded clones were observed in persistent Graves' disease patients than in newly diagnosed patients, which suggested clonal expansion. A larger number of public clonotypes was shared among persistent patients (more than 2,500) than among newly diagnosed patients (around 890). The authors noted that the small sample size was a limitation that may lower accuracy. Because the primary lesion, thyroid tissue, could not be accessed, the study looked at peripheral blood alone.

The same sample was also used in a study of T cells in Graves' hyperthyroidism and ophthalmopathy. That second report states: Graves' hyperthyroidism was defined as stable when no progression to ophthalmopathy occurred over 18 months of follow-up. Hyperthyroidism patients were newly diagnosed, with disease duration under 2 months, and aged 18 to 65 years. Exclusion was applied to patients with uncontrolled infections, other autoimmune diseases, pregnancy or lactation. Clinical symptoms, serum thyroxine and TRAb, thyroid ultrasound, and orbital computed tomography formed the basis for the diagnoses. A first-round RT-PCR of the TCR CDR3 used the HTBI primer set with the Qiagen OneStep RT-PCR kit. Most expanded thyroid clonotypes (frequency above 0.001) were also detected in blood, a finding suggesting that blood repertoires may reflect thyroid immune responses. Ophthalmopathy was separated from stable hyperthyroidism by a 13 V-J signature model, with roughly 88% sensitivity and 81% to 83% specificity obtained in cross-validation and 80%/75% obtained in testing. In validation, the model predicted progression to ophthalmopathy with 55% to 71% sensitivity and roughly 72% specificity, a median of 6.5 months before onset. To identify distinguishing TCR V-J signatures, a discovery cohort of about 100 patients was used, comprising 40 to 45 with Graves' ophthalmopathy and around 60 with stable Graves' hyperthyroidism. Prospective prediction of ophthalmopathy was tested in an independent validation cohort of under 20 hyperthyroidism patients and some 17 patients who later progressed to ophthalmopathy. The 100 or so discovery patients were randomly split 7:3 into training and test sets. The study also compared thyroid tissue and blood T-cell repertoires from about six Graves' hyperthyroidism patients. Once sampling was done, hyperthyroidism patients were given methimazole at a starting dose of 30 mg daily, whereas ophthalmopathy patients were given high-dose intravenous methylprednisolone. Libraries were constructed in a second round of multiplex PCR, after which size selection and purification were performed. Libraries were sequenced paired-end with 100 bp reads on an Illumina HiSeq2000. SOAPnuke was used to process the raw data, with reads discarded if the reads contained adapters or uncalled bases, had a mean Phred below 15, or lacked an exact constant-primer or identifier match. COPE v1.2.5 was used to merge the high-quality paired reads, and each unique nucleotide sequence was defined as a clonotype. Clonotypes were aligned to IMGT TRBV, TRBD and TRBJ reference segments using MiTCR v1.1. The analysis was restricted to V-J combinations with a frequency above 0.0001, which together covered just over 99% of the repertoires. A TCS score was defined as the ratio of F50 (clonal expansion) to E x V (chaos), with BLOSUM62-based TCRdist applied between CDR3 peptides within each V-J. Welch's t-statistics and random forest reduced approximately 520 V-J features to some 14, which were used in a naive Bayes classifier (R e1071). No statistical method was used to set the sample size in advance, and investigators knew the group allocation. According to the paper, TCR Vbeta CDR3 sequencing was carried out on approximately 140 peripheral blood samples, which came from fewer than 50 ophthalmopathy, 80 or so hyperthyroidism and roughly 17 progressor patients.

The sequencing here drew on peripheral blood mononuclear cells (PBMCs), taken at new diagnosis, from a patient treated with antithyroid drugs. The chain is assembled from TRBV28 and TRBJ1-3; tentative D gene TRBD1, with 6 bases matching. This sequence was found in a man in his forties or fifties with Graves disease. Donor details come from another sample of the same person, matched by shared clones. In nucleotides, the sequence is TGTGCCAGCAGAGCACAGGGTTTGGTTGGAAACACCATATATTTT. Its protein is CASRAQGLVGNTIYF.